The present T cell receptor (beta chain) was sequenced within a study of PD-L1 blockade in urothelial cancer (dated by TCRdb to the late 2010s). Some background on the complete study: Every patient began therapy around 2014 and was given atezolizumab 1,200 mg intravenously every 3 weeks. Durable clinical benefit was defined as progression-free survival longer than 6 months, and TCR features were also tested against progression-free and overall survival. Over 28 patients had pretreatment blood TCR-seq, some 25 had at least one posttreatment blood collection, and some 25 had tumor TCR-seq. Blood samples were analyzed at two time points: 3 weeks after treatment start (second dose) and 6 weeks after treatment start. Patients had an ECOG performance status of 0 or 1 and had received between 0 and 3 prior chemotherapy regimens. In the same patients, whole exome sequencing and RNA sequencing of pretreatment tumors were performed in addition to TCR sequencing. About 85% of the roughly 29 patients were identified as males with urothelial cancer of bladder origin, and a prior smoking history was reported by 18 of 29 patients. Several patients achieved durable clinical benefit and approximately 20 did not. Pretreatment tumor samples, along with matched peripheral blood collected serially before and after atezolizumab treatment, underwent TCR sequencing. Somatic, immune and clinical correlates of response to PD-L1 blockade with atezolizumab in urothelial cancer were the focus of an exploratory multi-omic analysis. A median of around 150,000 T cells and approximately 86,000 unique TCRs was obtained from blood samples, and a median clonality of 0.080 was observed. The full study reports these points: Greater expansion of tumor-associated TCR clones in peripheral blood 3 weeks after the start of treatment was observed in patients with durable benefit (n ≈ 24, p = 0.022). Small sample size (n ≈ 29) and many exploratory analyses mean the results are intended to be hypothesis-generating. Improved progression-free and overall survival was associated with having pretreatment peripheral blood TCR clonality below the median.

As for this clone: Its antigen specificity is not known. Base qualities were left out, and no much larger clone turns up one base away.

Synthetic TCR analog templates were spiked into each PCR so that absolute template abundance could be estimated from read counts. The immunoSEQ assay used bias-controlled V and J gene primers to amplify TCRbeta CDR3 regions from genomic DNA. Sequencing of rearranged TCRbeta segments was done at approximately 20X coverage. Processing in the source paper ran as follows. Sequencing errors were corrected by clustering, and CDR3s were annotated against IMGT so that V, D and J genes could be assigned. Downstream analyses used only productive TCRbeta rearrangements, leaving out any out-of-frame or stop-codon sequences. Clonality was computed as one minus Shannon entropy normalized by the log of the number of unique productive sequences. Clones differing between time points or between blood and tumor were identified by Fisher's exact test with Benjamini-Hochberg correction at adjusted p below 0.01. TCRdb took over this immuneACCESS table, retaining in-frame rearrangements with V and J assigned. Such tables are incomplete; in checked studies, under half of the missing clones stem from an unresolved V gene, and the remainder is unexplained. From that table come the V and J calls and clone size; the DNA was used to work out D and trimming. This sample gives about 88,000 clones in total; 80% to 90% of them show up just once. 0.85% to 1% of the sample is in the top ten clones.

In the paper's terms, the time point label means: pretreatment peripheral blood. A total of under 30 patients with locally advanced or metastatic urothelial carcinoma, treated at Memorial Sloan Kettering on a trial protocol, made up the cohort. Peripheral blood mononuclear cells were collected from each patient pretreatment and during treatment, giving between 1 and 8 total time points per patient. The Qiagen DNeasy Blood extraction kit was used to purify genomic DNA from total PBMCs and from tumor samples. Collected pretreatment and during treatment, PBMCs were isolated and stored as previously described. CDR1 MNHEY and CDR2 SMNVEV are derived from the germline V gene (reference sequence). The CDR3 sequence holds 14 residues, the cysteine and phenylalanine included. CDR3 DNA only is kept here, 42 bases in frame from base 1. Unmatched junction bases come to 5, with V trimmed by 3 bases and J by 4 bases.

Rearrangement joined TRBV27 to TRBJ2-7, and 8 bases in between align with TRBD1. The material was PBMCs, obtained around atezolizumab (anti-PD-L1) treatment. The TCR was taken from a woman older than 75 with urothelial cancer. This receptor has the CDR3 CASSLDRVGYEQYF. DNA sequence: TGTGCCAGCAGTTTGGACAGGGTCGGGTACGAGCAGTACTTC.